Listed below are T cell receptor beta chains from one sample, sequenced in a study of CD8+ T cells in alopecia areata. Profiled with immunoSEQ multiplex PCR; TCRdb holds only in-frame clones, not every one. The sample lists about 200,000 clones, approximately 38% seen once, with 0.45% to 0.55% in the top ten. This specimen was CD4+ T cells sorted from blood, taken at roughly week 30, from a patient treated with tofacitinib. The receptors shown here come from a human donor with alopecia areata. Both conserved end residues are part of each CDR3. D genes are given only for firm matches. A row's size may be missing; if present it is once, few, many or a size class.

V gene	D gene	clone size	J gene	CDR3 protein	CDR3 DNA
TRBV2	-	-	TRBJ2-2	CASKRQFFNTGELFF	TGTGCCAGCAAGCGACAGTTTTTTAACACCGGGGAGCTGTTTTTT
TRBV5-1	-	-	TRBJ1-1	CASSSLGANTEAFF	TGCGCCAGCAGCTCATTGGGAGCGAACACTGAAGCTTTCTTT
TRBV6-1	-	few	TRBJ2-2	CASTRGRNTGELFF	TGTGCCAGCACGAGGGGAAGGAACACCGGGGAGCTGTTTTTT
TRBV2	-	few	TRBJ2-5	CASSRSTSWETQYF	TGTGCCAGCAGTCGTTCTACTAGTTGGGAGACCCAGTACTTC
TRBV30	-	-	TRBJ1-5	CAWSGGANQPQHF	TGTGCCTGGAGTGGGGGGGCTAATCAGCCCCAGCATTTT
TRBV6-6	-	-	TRBJ1-2	CASFLSGRALDGYTF	TGTGCCAGCTTCTTAAGTGGACGGGCACTCGATGGCTACACCTTC
TRBV4-1	-	once	TRBJ1-5	CASSQVPLLRGNQPQHF	TGCGCCAGCAGCCAAGTGCCTCTCCTACGGGGCAATCAGCCCCAGCATTTT
TRBV9	-	-	TRBJ2-3	CASSVEPSWLGTQYF	TGTGCCAGCAGCGTAGAGCCGTCCTGGTTGGGTACGCAGTATTTT
TRBV15	-	-	TRBJ1-2	CATSRAGGSYGYTF	TGTGCCACCAGCAGAGCTGGCGGAAGTTATGGCTACACCTTC
TRBV30	-	-	TRBJ2-7	CAWSQTGSYEQYF	TGTGCCTGGAGTCAAACAGGGAGCTACGAGCAGTACTTC
TRBV6-1	-	once	TRBJ2-1	CASSEWSDRGEQFF	TGTGCCAGCAGTGAATGGTCCGATCGGGGTGAGCAGTTCTTC
TRBV18	TRBD1	-	TRBJ2-5	CASSPLQGARGETQYF	TGTGCCAGCTCACCCCTACAGGGGGCGCGGGGAGAGACCCAGTACTTC
TRBV2	-	once	TRBJ2-7	CASREGSYEQYF	TGTGCCAGCAGGGAAGGGTCCTACGAGCAGTACTTC
TRBV30	-	-	TRBJ1-4	CAWRRAGQWEKLFF	TGTGCCTGGAGACGGGCTGGTCAGTGGGAAAAACTGTTTTTT
TRBV9	-	few	TRBJ1-6	CASSVDVRYNSPLHF	TGTGCCAGCAGCGTAGACGTAAGATATAATTCACCCCTCCACTTT
TRBV6-6	-	few	TRBJ2-7	CASSQGLYTYEQYF	TGTGCCAGCAGCCAGGGACTTTATACCTACGAGCAGTACTTC
TRBV6-5	-	many	TRBJ2-1	CASSSRGLWNNEQFF	TGTGCCAGCAGTTCCCGAGGCCTCTGGAACAATGAGCAGTTCTTC
TRBV4-2	-	-	TRBJ1-2	CASSQGEGGAYGYTF	TGTGCCAGCAGCCAAGGAGAGGGGGGCGCCTATGGCTACACCTTC
TRBV6-1	-	-	TRBJ1-5	CASSEIGANQPQHF	TGTGCCAGCAGTGAAATTGGGGCCAATCAGCCCCAGCATTTT
TRBV5-5	-	few	TRBJ1-2	CASSQDPLGPGYTF	TGTGCCAGCAGTCAAGACCCATTGGGACCTGGCTACACCTTC
TRBV11-2	-	few	TRBJ2-7	CASSLRSGRGEVYEQYF	TGTGCCAGCAGCTTAAGATCAGGGCGGGGCGAAGTCTACGAGCAGTACTTC
TRBV30	-	-	TRBJ1-3	CACKEGSSGNTIYF	TGTGCCTGCAAAGAAGGGTCCTCTGGAAACACCATATATTTT
TRBV5-1	-	-	TRBJ2-7	CASSLFGESSYEQYF	TGCGCCAGCAGCTTGTTTGGGGAGAGCTCCTACGAGCAGTACTTC
TRBV4-2	-	few	TRBJ2-2	CASSQDGLTRLIGGANTGELFF	TGTGCCAGCAGCCAAGATGGGCTCACCCGATTAATCGGAGGGGCGAACACCGGGGAGCTGTTTTTT
TRBV30	-	once	TRBJ1-4	CAWSGLFNRGGEKLFF	TGTGCCTGGAGCGGACTTTTCAACAGAGGAGGAGAAAAACTGTTTTTT
TRBV5-1	-	few	TRBJ1-1	CASSLTGVGNTEAFF	TGCGCCAGCAGCTTGACCGGGGTCGGCAACACTGAAGCTTTCTTT
TRBV29-1	-	-	TRBJ2-4	CSVGGVTTNIQYF	TGCAGCGTTGGCGGGGTTACGACCAACATTCAGTACTTC
TRBV15	-	few	TRBJ1-2	CATSRDQGYGYTF	TGTGCCACCAGCAGAGATCAGGGCTATGGCTACACCTTC